This TCR beta chain was recovered during a study of beta chain features in type 1 diabetes. CDR1 is SEHNR, CDR2 FQNEAQ, per germline (reference sequence). V lost 7 bases, J lost 0 bases, and 12 bases lay in between. The length of the CDR3 is 14 residues. The investigators reverse transcribed all of the isolated RNA, so they sequenced expressed TCRB transcripts. Profiling relied on immunoSEQ multiplex PCR, and the TCRdb table lists in-frame clones only, not all of them. Here the sample spans 120,000 to 150,000 clones, about 51% being singletons. The chain links TRBV7-9 to TRBJ1-2, with D tentatively TRBD1 (6 bases). Sequenced sample: Tregs from blood. The origin of this receptor is a man younger than 30 in good health. Written as DNA, the CDR3 is TGTGCCAGCAACCGCAGGGGATCTAACTATGGCTACACCTTC. Translation gives CASNRRGSNYGYTF.